The 5 T cell receptor beta chains given below trace back to one sample, sequenced in a study of blood T cell repertoires in COVID-19. Sequencing used immunoSEQ multiplex PCR; TCRdb keeps in-frame clones, though not all of them. Altogether around 250,000 clones are present, approximately 89% being singletons, with the ten largest covering over 3%. Sequenced: PBMCs or T cells enriched from blood (not recorded which). Receptors were obtained from a woman between 40 and 55 years old who had been exposed to COVID-19.

The chain employs TRBV24-1 and TRBJ2-1, with 10 positions matching TRBD1. The CDR3 spans 19 residues. Germline CDR1 and CDR2: KGHDR and SFDVKD. Trimming at V came to 4 bases and at J to 6 bases, leaving 17 bases not matched to a gene. The CDR3 is CATSDPAGTDRGATNEQFF. CDR3 DNA: TGTGCCACCAGTGACCCGGCCGGAACGGACAGGGGGGCGACCAATGAGCAGTTCTTC.

The rearrangement uses TRBV3-1 (or the pseudogene TRBV3-2) and TRBJ1-6; unclear D gene. The CDR3 covers 18 residues. V was pared by 2 bases and J by 0 bases, with 14 bases between. Germline values: CDR1 LGHDT, CDR2 YNNKEL (reference sequence). CDR3 sequence reads: CASSQPGELGSYNSPLHF. CDR3 DNA: TGTGCCAGCAGCCAACCCGGGGAACTAGGCTCCTATAATTCACCCCTCCACTTT.

A remark on this clone: An end of the junction differs from the germline gene, which may be a read error. The chain couples TRBV5-1 to TRBJ1-2; D might be TRBD1 (6 bases). The CDR3 has 15 residues. Germline loops: CDR1 SGHRS, CDR2 YFSETQ. The CDR3 DNA reads as TGTGCCAGCAGCTTGTACAGGGACCCATACAATGGCTACACCTTC. Translation: CASSLYRDPYNGYTF. The full variable domain, its missing parts supplied by reference TRBV5-1 and TRBJ1-2, is KAGVTQTPRYLIKTRGQQVTLSCSPISGHRSVSWYQQTPGQGLQFLFEYFSETQRNKGNFPGRFSGRQFSNSRSEMNVSTLELGDSALYLCASSLYRDPYNGYTFGSGTRLTVV.

V usage is TRBV7-6 and J usage is TRBJ2-1, with D unresolved. V dropped 5 bases and J dropped 6 bases, with 11 bases sitting between them. The CDR3 covers 13 residues. From germline, CDR1 is SGHVS and CDR2 FNYEAQ. In DNA form, the CDR3 reads TGTGCCAGCAGCCCCCGCACAGCCAATGAGCAGTTCTTC. This translates into CASSPRTANEQFF.

The CDR3 DNA reads TGTGCCAGCAGTGGGAGGCTCAATCAGCCCCAGCATTTT. Translating gives CASSGRLNQPQHF. The V and J genes are TRBV2 and TRBJ1-5, with D hard to call. CDR3 length equals 13 residues. V lost 4 bases and J lost 3, with 7 bases in between. Germline loops: CDR1 SNHLY, CDR2 FYNNEI.